Each of the 18 T cell receptor beta chains below was sequenced from the same sample in a study of cytomegalovirus exposure and HLA in healthy donors. Both 60 Vbeta primers and 13 Jbeta primers went into the PCR. This table comes from immunoSEQ multiplex PCR, and its TCRdb copy is limited to in-frame clones, with some not included. The top ten clones hold 20% to 30% of a sample with over 70,000 clones, 60% to 80% of them seen once. Sequencing input: PBMCs. These receptors came from a woman aged 45-60 years in good health and CMV-seropositive.

The J gene is TRBJ2-5, the V gene TRBV27, with a possible D match to TRBD2 (6 bases). V shed 3 bases and J shed 9 bases, with 17 bases lying between them. Germline CDR1 and CDR2: MNHEY and SMNVEV (reference sequence). The CDR3 has 14 amino acids. The CDR3 loop reads CASSFRDSAGAQYF. The CDR3 coding sequence is TGTGCCAGCAGTTTTCGGGACTCGGCGGGTGCCCAGTACTTC.

The chain has TRBV6-1 and TRBJ1-5; TRBD1 is a possible D gene (6 bases). The CDR3 is 15 residues long. Germline CDR1 is MNHNS and CDR2 is SASEGT. V gave up 7 bases and J gave up 4 bases, with 17 bases separating them. The CDR3 sequence: CASTNLPGDNQPQHF. The CDR3 DNA reads TGTGCCAGCACCAATCTCCCAGGGGATAATCAGCCCCAGCATTTT.

This chain links TRBV6-5 with TRBJ1-4, with D possibly TRBD1 on 5 matching bases. Trimming took 6 bases from V and 0 from J, leaving 11 bases between them. The CDR3 loop spans 15 amino acids. CDR1 is MNHEY, CDR2 SVGAGI, per germline. The CDR3: CASRTQGATNEKLFF. The CDR3, as DNA: TGTGCCAGCAGGACGCAGGGTGCAACTAATGAAAAACTGTTTTTT.

This clone showed up just once. The chain is built from TRBV6-1 and TRBJ2-5; D is unresolved. V lost 8 bases to trimming and J lost 2 bases, with 12 bases between them. The CDR3 length is 13 residues. Germline V CDR1 and CDR2: MNHNS, SASEGT. CDR3 loop: CASVGQNQETQYF. CDR3 coding DNA: TGTGCCAGCGTTGGGCAGAATCAAGAGACCCAGTACTTC.

The V and J genes are TRBV7-9 and TRBJ2-1; D ambiguous. The V end lost 2 bases, the J end lost 8 bases, and 10 bases lay between the germline ends. From germline, CDR1 is SEHNR and CDR2 FQNEAQ (reference sequence). CDR3 size: 13 residues. The DNA of the CDR3 is TGTGCCAGCAGCTTATGGTCTCGCGATGAGCAGTTCTTC. Residues: CASSLWSRDEQFF.

The chain carries TRBV5-1 and TRBJ1-1, with 7 nucleotides matching TRBD1. The CDR3 extends over 14 amino acids. V was pared by 6 bases and J by 4 bases, with 9 bases of the junction left unmatched. The germline V gene encodes CDR1 SGHRS and CDR2 YFSETQ. The CDR3 DNA sequence: TGCGCCAGCAACCCCAGTAACAGGGGCACTGAAGCTTTCTTT. It yields the protein CASNPSNRGTEAFF.

This sequence joins TRBV6-1 and TRBJ2-3; no clear D gene. Trimming pared 2 bases from V and 12 bases from J, leaving 9 bases between. CDR1 is MNHNS and CDR2 is SASEGT in the germline V gene. The CDR3 has 11 residues. The CDR3 coding sequence is TGTGCCAGCAGTGAATCCGACACCCAGTATTTT. This codes for CASSESDTQYF.

Comment on this clone: Other DNA sequences from this sample encode an identical CDR3 as well. This chain uses TRBV19 with TRBJ1-5; 11 nucleotides agree with TRBD1. Unmatched junction bases numbered 8, after V lost 3 bases and J lost 7 bases. This CDR3 contains 16 residues. The germline V gene encodes CDR1 LNHDA and CDR2 SQIVND (reference sequence). The CDR3 region is CASSIPGQGARQPQHF. CDR3 in DNA: TGTGCCAGTAGTATCCCCGGACAGGGGGCACGGCAGCCCCAGCATTTT. Supplemented by reference TRBV19 and TRBJ1-5, the full variable domain reads DGGITQSPKYLFRKEGQNVTLSCEQNLNHDAMYWYRQDPGQGLRLIYYSQIVNDFQKGDIAEGYSVSREKKESFPLTVTSAQKNPTAFYLCASSIPGQGARQPQHFGDGTRLSIL.

There are a few counts of this clone. The chain has TRBV29-1 and TRBJ1-2; 7 positions match TRBD1. The CDR3 covers 15 residues. In germline, CDR1 is SQVTM, CDR2 ANQGSEA. V lost 6 bases and J lost 8; bases outside the gene matches: 18. The CDR3 is CSVVRDSKFVNGYTF. The CDR3 region has the DNA TGCAGCGTCGTTCGGGACAGCAAATTTGTAAACGGCTACACCTTC.

The CDR3 nucleotides are TGCGCCAGCAGCTCAGAAGGGACAGGGAGACTGATTGGAAAACTGTTTTTT. Amino acid sequence: CASSSEGTGRLIGKLFF. The gene calls are TRBV5-1 and TRBJ1-4; 9 nucleotides line up with TRBD1. Germline loops: CDR1 SGHRS, CDR2 YFSETQ. The V segment lost 3 bases and the J segment 10 bases; nucleotides outside the gene matches: 16. CDR3 length: 17 amino acids.

J is TRBJ1-1 and V is TRBV10-3; possibly TRBD1 for D (6 bases). This CDR3 has 15 amino acids. V was pared by 5 bases and J by 3 bases, with 16 bases between. Germline CDR1 reads ENHRY; CDR2 reads SYGVKD. The CDR3 loop is CAISPQGGGDTEAFF. Written as DNA, the CDR3 is TGTGCCATCAGTCCACAAGGGGGAGGGGACACTGAAGCTTTCTTT.

V and J are TRBV6-6 and TRBJ1-1, with D uncertain. V dropped 4 bases and J dropped 5 bases, with 5 bases sitting between them. Germline lookup yields CDR1 MNHNY and CDR2 SVGAGI (reference sequence). The CDR3 loop spans 11 amino acids. CDR3 sequence: CASSLSTEAFF. In DNA, the CDR3 is TGTGCCAGCAGTTTATCGACTGAAGCTTTCTTT.

J is TRBJ2-7 and V is TRBV2; a possible D gene is TRBD2 (5 bases). CDR1 and CDR2 (germline): SNHLY, FYNNEI. Trimming removed 9 bases at V and 0 bases at J, with 21 bases between. The CDR3 runs to 16 residues. DNA of the CDR3: TGTGCCAGTAGGTCCGCGCCGGGGATACCCTCCTACGAGCAGTACTTC. It translates to CASRSAPGIPSYEQYF.

V gene TRBV4-2 combines with J gene TRBJ2-7; 7 nucleotides agree with TRBD1. The J segment lost 0 bases and the V segment lost 1 base, leaving 6 bases of the junction unmatched. The CDR3 contains 16 residues. Germline-derived CDR1 and CDR2 are LGHNA and YNFKEQ. The CDR3 here is CASSQGRGTVSYEQYF. In nucleotides, the CDR3 is TGTGCCAGCAGCCAAGGTAGGGGGACAGTCTCCTACGAGCAGTACTTC.

V and J are TRBV2 and TRBJ1-5; 8 bases are shared with TRBD1. Germline V gives CDR1 SNHLY, CDR2 FYNNEI. CDR3 size: 16 residues. V lost 6 bases and J lost 1; bases outside the gene matches: 8. CDR3 residues: CASRKAGGLSNQPQHF. CDR3 nucleotides: TGTGCCAGCAGGAAGGCAGGGGGCTTGAGCAATCAGCCCCAGCATTTT.

The genes are TRBV5-6 and TRBJ2-5; 11 bases are shared with TRBD1. Losses at the gene ends were 4 bases for V and 5 bases for J; bases not matched to a gene: 7. CDR3 length: 15 amino acids. Germline V CDR1 and CDR2: SGHDT, YYEEEE. The CDR3 DNA reads as TGTGCCAGCAGCCCTGGACAGGGGGCGCGGGAGACCCAGTACTTC. Amino acid sequence: CASSPGQGARETQYF.

Only one count was recorded for this clone. This chain connects TRBV2 to TRBJ2-5; D not certain. The CDR3 is made up of 14 amino acids. Looked up from germline, CDR1 is SNHLY and CDR2 is FYNNEI. Deletions cut 0 bases from V and 5 bases from J, with 10 bases between. The CDR3 region is CASSEAPRGETQYF. The CDR3 coding sequence is TGTGCCAGCAGTGAAGCCCCGCGAGGCGAGACCCAGTACTTC.

The chain links TRBV5-4 to TRBJ1-1; D not resolved. Germline V gives CDR1 SGHNT, CDR2 YYREEE (reference sequence). V was pared by 4 bases and J by 5 bases, with 9 bases between. The CDR3 has 12 residues. The CDR3 reads CASSHGGTEAFF. DNA of the CDR3: TGTGCCAGCAGCCACGGAGGGACTGAAGCTTTCTTT.